This T cell receptor beta chain was obtained from a study of blood T cell repertoires in COVID-19. Study-level background: T cells, B-cell-depleted T cells, or PBMCs provided the cDNA or gDNA that served as material.

By share, this clone ranks as medium-sized (0.01 to 0.1%). Using immunoSEQ multiplex PCR, the repertoire was profiled, and TCRdb retains in-frame clones only, with some absent. The table lists approximately 60,000 clones, more than 75% of them singletons. J lost 1 base, V lost 6 bases, and 7 bases had no gene match. The CDR3 is 15 residues long. In germline, CDR1 is WSHSY, CDR2 SAAADI. The TCR sequence derives from an elderly woman with acute or convalescent COVID-19. This rearrangement joins TRBV10-2 to TRBJ2-3; 7 bases are shared with TRBD2. The source material was peripheral blood. CDR3 DNA: TGCGCCAGCAGAGACGGGACTACAGGCACAGATACGCAGTATTTT. Translation: CASRDGTTGTDTQYF.